This T cell receptor (beta chain) came from a study of preoperative IRX-2 immunotherapy in early breast cancer. Profiled with immunoSEQ multiplex PCR; TCRdb holds only in-frame clones, not every one. Seen here are roughly 25,000 clones, 78% observed once, and the top ten hold less than 2.5%. This clone was observed a handful of times. The treatment denotes: preoperative locoregional IRX-2 cytokine immunotherapy. Patients received preoperative, locoregional IRX-2 cytokine immunotherapy in a phase Ib study. The CDR3 consists of 15 residues. Germline CDR1 reads SGHNT; CDR2 reads YENEEA. V was clipped by 4 bases and J by 9 bases; unmatched bases: 7.

The source of this sequence is a human donor with breast cancer. The sequencing here drew on lymph node tissue, taken before IRX-2 immunotherapy. The chain is built from TRBV11-3 and TRBJ1-6; TRBD1 matches at 9 bases. The DNA for the CDR3 is TGTGCCAGCAGCTCGCGCCGGGACAGGGCTTCACCCCTCCACTTT. It yields the protein CASSSRRDRASPLHF.